This T cell receptor (beta chain) was captured in a study of PD-L1 blockade in urothelial cancer. Germline lookup yields CDR1 SGHNT and CDR2 YYREEE (reference sequence). V shed 3 bases and J shed 8 bases, with 14 bases lying between them. The CDR3 is made up of 13 amino acids. TCRdb keeps only in-frame clones here, not all; method: immunoSEQ multiplex PCR. This sample has about 91,000 clones, with more than 90% found just once. This TCR was recovered from a man aged 60 to 69 with urothelial cancer. This material consisted of PBMCs, taken around atezolizumab (anti-PD-L1) treatment. The rearrangement uses TRBV5-4 and TRBJ1-2; D call uncertain. The CDR3 reads CASSSAVLQGYTF. In DNA, the CDR3 is TGTGCCAGCAGCTCGGCGGTACTTCAGGGCTACACCTTC. Supplemented by reference TRBV5-4 and TRBJ1-2, the full variable domain reads ETGVTQSPTHLIKTRGQQVTLRCSSQSGHNTVSWYQQALGQGPQFIFQYYREEENGRGNFPPRFSGLQFPNYSSELNVNALELDDSALYLCASSSAVLQGYTFGSGTRLTVV.